A selection of T cell receptor beta chains follows, all from one sample in a study of T cell responses to AZD1222 COVID-19 vaccine. Profiled with immunoSEQ multiplex PCR; TCRdb holds only in-frame clones, not every one. The sample yields some 93,000 clones, over 75% seen once. Material: peripheral blood, obtained 28 days after the second AZD1222 dose. Receptors originate from an adult who received the AZD1222 COVID-19 vaccine. The CDR3 runs from the conserved cysteine through the conserved F or W. Each record gives: CDR3 protein, CDR3 DNA, clone size, V gene, J gene, D gene. A D gene is named only where the DNA matches it firmly. Clone size is not always given. Where it is, it says once, few, many or a class for expanded clones.

CASSLRDGLNQPQHF,TGTGCCAGCTCCCTCAGGGACGGACTCAATCAGCCCCAGCATTTT,.,TRBV18,TRBJ1-5,.
CASSPRDRERKGYTF,TGTGCCAGCAGCCCCAGGGACAGGGAAAGGAAAGGCTACACCTTC,.,TRBV9,TRBJ1-2,TRBD1
CASSYLSPGTGVGNYGYTF,TGTGCCAGCAGCTACCTGAGTCCCGGGACAGGGGTGGGAAACTATGGCTACACCTTC,.,TRBV5-5,TRBJ1-2,TRBD1
CASSESHPLGQPQHF,TGTGCCAGCAGTGAATCACACCCCTTGGGTCAGCCCCAGCATTTT,once,TRBV2,TRBJ1-5,.
CASSSELGNTEAFF,TGTGCCAGCAGTTCCGAGCTGGGGAACACTGAAGCTTTCTTT,.,TRBV28,TRBJ1-1,.
CASSVSTGNTIYF,TGTGCCAGCAGCGTGTCTACTGGAAACACCATATATTTT,.,TRBV9,TRBJ1-3,.
CAWELVPAGEAFF,TGTGCCTGGGAACTCGTCCCAGCCGGTGAAGCTTTCTTT,.,TRBV30,TRBJ1-1,.
CASSRQGEFHEQFF,TGTGCCAGCAGCCGTCAAGGGGAGTTCCATGAGCAGTTCTTC,.,TRBV27,TRBJ2-1,.
CAWNPGGQGNQPQHF,TGTGCCTGGAACCCGGGGGGCCAGGGCAATCAGCCCCAGCATTTT,.,TRBV30,TRBJ1-5,.
CASSLARGRFNNSPLHF,TGTGCCAGCAGCTTAGCGCGGGGTCGCTTCAATAATTCACCCCTCCACTTT,.,TRBV7-2,TRBJ1-6,.
CASSPAGEGPYSSYNEQFF,TGTGCCAGCAGCCCTGCCGGGGAGGGTCCCTATAGCTCCTACAATGAGCAGTTCTTC,.,TRBV7-3,TRBJ2-1,TRBD2
CSAITDTQYF,TGCAGTGCTATCACAGATACGCAGTATTTT,.,TRBV20-1,TRBJ2-3,.
CASSLTAQGDTIYF,TGTGCCAGCAGTCTGACGGCTCAAGGGGACACCATATATTTT,.,TRBV28,TRBJ1-3,.
CASSETLMEEKLFF,TGTGCCAGCAGTGAAACTTTGATGGAGGAAAAACTGTTTTTT,.,TRBV25-1,TRBJ1-4,.
CAISAGQRSSGNTIYF,TGTGCCATCAGTGCAGGACAGCGGAGCTCTGGAAACACCATATATTTT,.,TRBV10-3,TRBJ1-3,.
CASSLLAHEQFF,TGTGCCAGCAGCTTACTGGCCCATGAGCAGTTCTTC,.,TRBV7-2,TRBJ2-1,.
CASSYEAGRGSPLHF,TGTGCCAGCAGTTACGAGGCCGGACGTGGTTCACCCCTCCACTTT,.,TRBV6-5,TRBJ1-6,.
CASSLPSGGVTSTDTQYF,TGTGCCAGCAGCCTACCGTCGGGGGGGGTCACTAGCACAGATACGCAGTATTTT,few,TRBV5-4,TRBJ2-3,TRBD2